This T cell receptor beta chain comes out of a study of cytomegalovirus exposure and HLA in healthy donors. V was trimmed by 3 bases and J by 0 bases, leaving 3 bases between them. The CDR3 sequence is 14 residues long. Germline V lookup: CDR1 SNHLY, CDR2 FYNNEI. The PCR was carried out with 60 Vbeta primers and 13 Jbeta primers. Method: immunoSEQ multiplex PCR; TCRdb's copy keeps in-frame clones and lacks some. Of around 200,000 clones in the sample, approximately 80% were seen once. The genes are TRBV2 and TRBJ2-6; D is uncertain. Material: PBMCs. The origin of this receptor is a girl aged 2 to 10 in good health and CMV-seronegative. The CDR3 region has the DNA TGTGCCAGCAGTGACAACTCTGGGGCCAACGTCCTGACTTTC. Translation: CASSDNSGANVLTF.